The rows below give T cell receptor beta chains drawn from one sample of a study of blood T cell repertoires in COVID-19. TCRdb keeps only in-frame clones here, not all; method: immunoSEQ multiplex PCR. The table shows 46,000 or so clones, with approximately 86% occurring only once. Sequenced sample: peripheral blood. The receptors were sampled from a man aged 60 to 75 with active or convalescent COVID-19. Both conserved end residues are part of each CDR3. A D gene is named only where the DNA matches it firmly. Part of the rows lack a size; the others show once, few, many or a class for expanded clones.

cdr3_length clone_size j_call v_call d_call cdr3_nt cdr3_aa
13 NA TRBJ1-2 TRBV7-2 TRBD1 TGTGCCAGCAGAGCCCAGGGGGGCTATGGCTACACCTTC CASRAQGGYGYTF
14 NA TRBJ1-1 TRBV5-4 TRBD1 TGTGCCAGCAGCCTTCCAGGGGGGAACACTGAAGCTTTCTTT CASSLPGGNTEAFF
14 NA TRBJ1-5 TRBV4-1 TRBD1 TGCGCCAGCAGCACAGGGGGCGGCAATCAGCCCCAGCATTTT CASSTGGGNQPQHF
16 once TRBJ2-4 TRBV27 TRBD1 TGTGCCAGCAGCCCGGGACAGTACCTAGCCAAAAACATTCAGTACTTC CASSPGQYLAKNIQYF
14 NA TRBJ1-4 TRBV7-6 NA TGTGCCAGCAGCCCGACAACAACTAATGAAAAACTGTTTTTT CASSPTTTNEKLFF
17 NA TRBJ2-5 TRBV28 NA TGTGCCAGCAGTTTTACCCGGGGAACATGGGACCAAGAGACCCAGTACTTC CASSFTRGTWDQETQYF
14 NA TRBJ2-7 TRBV7-2 TRBD1 TGTGCCAGCAGTCCTGGACAGGGACCCTACGAGCAGTACTTC CASSPGQGPYEQYF
16 NA TRBJ1-3 TRBV19 TRBD1 TGTGCCAGTAGTCCGACGGACAGGATCTCTGGAAACACCATATATTTT CASSPTDRISGNTIYF
14 NA TRBJ1-1 TRBV6-5 TRBD1 TGTGCCAGCAGTTACGAGTACAGGGGGCCCGGAGCTTTCTTT CASSYEYRGPGAFF
14 NA TRBJ2-7 TRBV19 NA TGTGCCAGTAGTGCGGGGTTTGGATCCTACGAGCAGTACTTC CASSAGFGSYEQYF
14 NA TRBJ1-2 TRBV5-1 NA TGCGCCAGCAGCTTGGGTGGGGCCGACTATGGCTACACCTTC CASSLGGADYGYTF
18 NA TRBJ2-6 TRBV5-1 NA TGCGCCAGCAGCACTCGGACAGATTCTACTACTGGGGCCAACGTCCTGACTTTC CASSTRTDSTTGANVLTF
13 NA TRBJ2-5 TRBV7-9 TRBD1 TGTGCCAGCAGCGGGGACAGGGCAGAGACCCAGTACTTC CASSGDRAETQYF
15 NA TRBJ1-4 TRBV9 NA TGTGCCAGCAGCCCAAGACAGTCAACTAATGAAAAACTGTTTTTT CASSPRQSTNEKLFF
14 NA TRBJ1-2 TRBV3-1/TRBV3-2 TRBD1 TGTGCCAGCAGCTTCACAGGGGGGCACTATGGCTACACCTTC CASSFTGGHYGYTF
12 NA TRBJ1-2 TRBV5-5 TRBD1 TGTGCCAGCAGCTTACAGGGGCCCGGCTACACCTTC CASSLQGPGYTF
13 NA TRBJ1-2 TRBV24-1 TRBD1 TGTGCCACCAGTGATCGACAGGGGGACGGCTACACCTTC CATSDRQGDGYTF
13 NA TRBJ2-7 TRBV4-3 NA TGCGCCAGCAGCCAAGAACTCTCCTACGAGCAGTACTTC CASSQELSYEQYF
13 NA TRBJ2-3 TRBV5-1 NA TGCGCCAGCAGCTTGGCCATCACAGATACGCAGTATTTT CASSLAITDTQYF
14 NA TRBJ1-1 TRBV19 TRBD1 TGTGCCAGTAGTTTCCAGGACAGGGGAACTGAAGCTTTCTTT CASSFQDRGTEAFF
14 NA TRBJ1-4 TRBV18 TRBD1 TGTGCCAGCTCACCATGGGGACAGAATGAAAAACTGTTTTTT CASSPWGQNEKLFF
15 NA TRBJ1-1 TRBV2 NA TGTGCCAGCAGTGTTGGGTGGGGGGGGAACACTGAAGCTTTCTTT CASSVGWGGNTEAFF
13 NA TRBJ2-4 TRBV7-9 TRBD1 TGTGCCAGCAGCCTAGGGACAGGGGACATTCAGTACTTC CASSLGTGDIQYF
16 NA TRBJ2-5 TRBV7-3 TRBD1 TGTGCCAGCAGCTTAACTGGTCAGGGGGCAGGGGAGACCCAGTACTTC CASSLTGQGAGETQYF
15 NA TRBJ1-4 TRBV3-1/TRBV3-2 TRBD1 TGTGCCAGCAGCGAACGACAGGGGGCTTATGAAAAACTGTTTTTT CASSERQGAYEKLFF
18 NA TRBJ1-2 TRBV5-4 NA TGTGCCAGCAGGCCTGGTAGGGGGGGCAGCTATGGCAGCTATGGCTACACCTTC CASRPGRGGSYGSYGYTF
16 NA TRBJ2-3 TRBV7-3 TRBD1 TGTGCCAGCAGCTTGGGGACAGGAGTAAACACAGATACGCAGTATTTT CASSLGTGVNTDTQYF
16 NA TRBJ1-4 TRBV2 TRBD1 TGTGCCAGCAGTGAAATGACAGGGGCAACTAATGAAAAACTGTTTTTT CASSEMTGATNEKLFF
14 NA TRBJ2-3 TRBV28 NA TGTGCCAGCAGTTTTCTGGGGGCTACAGATACGCAGTATTTT CASSFLGATDTQYF
13 NA TRBJ2-3 TRBV12-3/TRBV12-4 NA TGTGCCAGCAGTTTAAGCGGCACAGATACGCAGTATTTT CASSLSGTDTQYF
14 NA TRBJ1-6 TRBV7-6 NA TGTGCCAGCAGCGAGAGCTCCTATAATTCACCCCTCCACTTT CASSESSYNSPLHF
14 NA TRBJ1-1 TRBV11-3 TRBD1 TGTGCCAGCAGCCAAGACGGGACAGACACTGAAGCTTTCTTT CASSQDGTDTEAFF
14 medium-sized TRBJ2-2 TRBV6-4 TRBD1 TGTGCCAGCAGTTCCGACAGGGGCACCGGGGAGCTGTTTTTT CASSSDRGTGELFF
14 NA TRBJ2-1 TRBV9 NA TGTGCCAGCAGCGCCATAGACAGCTACAATGAGCAGTTCTTC CASSAIDSYNEQFF
14 NA TRBJ1-2 TRBV9 TRBD1 TGTGCCAGCAGCGCCGGACAGGCCCCGACCCGTAACACCTTC CASSAGQAPTRNTF
14 NA TRBJ1-5 TRBV7-9 NA TGTGCCAGCAGCTCCATCCGGGTCGATCGCCCCCAGCATTTT CASSSIRVDRPQHF
16 NA TRBJ2-1 TRBV27 TRBD1 TGTGCCAGCGGCCAGCAGGGGGCGGTTGGATTGGATGAGCAGTTCTTC CASGQQGAVGLDEQFF
14 NA TRBJ1-2 TRBV19 NA TGTGCCAGTAGTATCTCCAGGGGATTCTATGGCTACACCTTC CASSISRGFYGYTF
15 once TRBJ2-2 TRBV7-9 NA TGTGCCAGCAGCTCGGCGACAGGCTACACCGGGGAGCTGTTTTTT CASSSATGYTGELFF
15 NA TRBJ1-4 TRBV6-1 NA TGTGCCAGCAGTGAAACCCATCGGGGAAATGAAAAACTGTTTTTT CASSETHRGNEKLFF
15 NA TRBJ2-1 TRBV2 TRBD1 TGTGCCAGCAGTGATAGGGGACAGAGTTACAATGAGCAGTTCTTC CASSDRGQSYNEQFF
15 NA TRBJ2-7 TRBV19 TRBD1 TGTGCCAGTAGTGGAAGGACAGGGGTTGGTTACGAGCAGTACTTC CASSGRTGVGYEQYF